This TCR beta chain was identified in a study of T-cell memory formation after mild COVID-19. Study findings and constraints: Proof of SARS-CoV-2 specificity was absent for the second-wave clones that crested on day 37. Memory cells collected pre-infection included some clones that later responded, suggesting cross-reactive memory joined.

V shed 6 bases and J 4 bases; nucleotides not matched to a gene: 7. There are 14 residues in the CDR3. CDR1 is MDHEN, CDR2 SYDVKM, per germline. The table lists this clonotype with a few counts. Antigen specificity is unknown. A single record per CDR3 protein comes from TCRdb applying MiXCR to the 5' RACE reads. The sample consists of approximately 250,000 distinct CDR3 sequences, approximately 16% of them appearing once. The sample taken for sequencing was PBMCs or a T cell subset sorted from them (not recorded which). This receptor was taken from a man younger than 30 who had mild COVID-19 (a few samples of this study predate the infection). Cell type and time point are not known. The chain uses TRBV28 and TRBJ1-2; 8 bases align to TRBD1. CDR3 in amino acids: CASSLRTGIYGYTF. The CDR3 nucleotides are TGTGCCAGCAGCCTCAGGACAGGGATCTATGGCTACACCTTC.